A selection of T cell receptor beta chains follows, all from one sample in a study of PD-1 blockade in classical Hodgkin lymphoma. The table came from immunoSEQ multiplex PCR; TCRdb's copy has only in-frame clones and leaves some out. The sample records tens of thousands of clones, approximately 76% being singletons. The source was peripheral blood mononuclear cells (PBMCs), collected before the fourth cycle of nivolumab. The receptors shown here come from a human donor with classical Hodgkin lymphoma. Each CDR3 is given with its conserved first and last residue. Each record gives: clone size, J gene, D gene, V gene, CDR3 DNA, CDR3 protein. D genes are given only for firm matches. A row's size may be missing; if present it is once, few, many or a size class.

>-|TRBJ1-5|-|TRBV30
TGTGCCTGGAGCGGAAAGGGGAATCAGCCCCAGCATTTT
CAWSGKGNQPQHF
>-|TRBJ1-2|-|TRBV15
TGTGCCACCAGCACCAGATGGGCCTTTGGCTACACCTTC
CATSTRWAFGYTF
>-|TRBJ2-3|-|TRBV5-1
TGCGCCAGCAGCTTGGAGAGGGTTGCAGATACGCAGTATTTT
CASSLERVADTQYF
>-|TRBJ2-7|TRBD1|TRBV7-9
TGTGCCAGCAGTTCCGGGGACAGGGGTTACGAGCAGTACTTC
CASSSGDRGYEQYF
>-|TRBJ1-2|-|TRBV6-1
TGTGCCAGCACCCGAGGAGGCGTCTATGGCTACACCTTC
CASTRGGVYGYTF
>-|TRBJ2-7|-|TRBV6-6
TGTGCCAGCAGTTTCCTCTACGAGCAGTACTTC
CASSFLYEQYF
>-|TRBJ2-5|-|TRBV12-5
TGTGCTAGTGGTTCAAGTAAAATACCCCAAGAGACCCAGTACTTC
CASGSSKIPQETQYF
>-|TRBJ1-1|-|TRBV14
TGTGCCAGCAGCCCTTCCTTGAACACTGAAGCTTTCTTT
CASSPSLNTEAFF
>-|TRBJ2-7|TRBD1|TRBV7-2
TGTGCCAGCAGCTTAGCGTCCCGGACAGGCTTCTACGAGCAGTACTTC
CASSLASRTGFYEQYF
>many|TRBJ2-7|TRBD1|TRBV5-1
TGCGCCAGCAGCTGGGGGACAGGAAACTACGAGCAGTACTTC
CASSWGTGNYEQYF
>-|TRBJ2-1|-|TRBV9
TGTGCCAGCAGCGTGTCAGGGACGGTTGACAATGAGCAGTTCTTC
CASSVSGTVDNEQFF
>few|TRBJ1-4|-|TRBV2
TGTGCCAGCAGTGCAGGGCTAGATGAAAAACTGTTTTTT
CASSAGLDEKLFF
>-|TRBJ2-1|-|TRBV11-3
TGTGCCAGCAGCTTAGAACGGACGTACAATGAGCAGTTCTTC
CASSLERTYNEQFF
>few|TRBJ2-1|-|TRBV9
TGTGCCAGCAGCGTGGGGCTTTCCTACAATGAGCAGTTCTTC
CASSVGLSYNEQFF
>-|TRBJ1-4|-|TRBV2
TGTGCCAGCAGTCCCACCCTCTGGGGTGGAGCAACTAATGAAAAACTGTTTTTT
CASSPTLWGGATNEKLFF
>-|TRBJ2-7|-|TRBV20-1
TGCAGTGCTAGAGTTGGAGTTGAGGGTAGCTTC
CSARVGVEGSF
>-|TRBJ1-5|TRBD1|TRBV27
TGTGCCAGCAGTCCACAGGGGCCCAATCAGCCCCAGCATTTT
CASSPQGPNQPQHF
>few|TRBJ1-1|-|TRBV5-1
TGCGCCAGCAGCCCTCAGGGGAACACTGAAGCTTTCTTT
CASSPQGNTEAFF
>few|TRBJ1-2|-|TRBV28
TGTGCCACTTCCTTAAGACATCTTCGCTTTGGCTACACCTTC
CATSLRHLRFGYTF
>few|TRBJ2-5|-|TRBV19
TGTGCCAGTAGCACCCTAGACGGGACACCTCAAGAGACCCAGTACTTC
CASSTLDGTPQETQYF
>once|TRBJ1-5|-|TRBV2
TGTGCCAGCAGTTTCAGGGGATCAATAGGCAATCAGCCCCAGCATTTT
CASSFRGSIGNQPQHF
>-|TRBJ2-3|TRBD2|TRBV28
TGTGCCAGCAGTTTAGGAGCGGGAGTAGATACGCAGTATTTT
CASSLGAGVDTQYF
>once|TRBJ2-6|TRBD1|TRBV6-4
TGTGCCAGCAGTGACACAGGGGGCGCTTCTGGGGCCAACGTCCTGACTTTC
CASSDTGGASGANVLTF
>-|TRBJ2-7|-|TRBV30
TGTGCCTGGAGTGTACGACTAGGGTACGAGCAGTACTTC
CAWSVRLGYEQYF
>-|TRBJ2-3|TRBD2|TRBV5-6
TGTGCCAGCAGCGACGTTCTAGCGGGAGATGTTGGTACGCAGTATTTT
CASSDVLAGDVGTQYF
>-|TRBJ1-1|-|TRBV5-1
TGCGCCAGCAGCTTGGATAGAACGTCTCCAATGGAAGCTTTCTTT
CASSLDRTSPMEAFF
>-|TRBJ2-3|-|TRBV13
TGTGCCAGCAGCATACTATCCCGGGGCGCCCCCCTTTCAGATACGCAGTATTTT
CASSILSRGAPLSDTQYF
>-|TRBJ1-5|-|TRBV19
TGTGCCAGTAGTAGGCCGTCCTATAGCAATCAGCCCCAGCATTTT
CASSRPSYSNQPQHF
>few|TRBJ2-3|TRBD2|TRBV9
TGTGCCAGCAGCTCCCGACTAGCGGGCTTCACAGATACGCAGTATTTT
CASSSRLAGFTDTQYF
>-|TRBJ2-7|-|TRBV9
TGTGCCAGCAGCGTAGATCTCGGCGGCTCCTACGAGCAGTACTTC
CASSVDLGGSYEQYF
>-|TRBJ1-5|TRBD1|TRBV19
TGTGCCAGTAGTATCGTGGGACAGAATCAGCCCCAGCATTTT
CASSIVGQNQPQHF
>-|TRBJ1-1|-|TRBV28
TGTGCCAGCAGCCTGTCTGGTGTCACTGAAGCTTTCTTT
CASSLSGVTEAFF
>few|TRBJ2-2|-|TRBV25-1
TGTGCCAGCAGCGACACCGGGACTTTGAACACCGGGGAGCTGTTTTTT
CASSDTGTLNTGELFF
>-|TRBJ2-7|-|TRBV6-5
TGTGCCAGCAGACTTCTCGGGCAGGGTACTTACGAGCAGTACTTC
CASRLLGQGTYEQYF
>-|TRBJ1-2|TRBD1|TRBV2
TGTGCCAGCAGCAGACAGGGGCCTAACTATGGCTACACCTTC
CASSRQGPNYGYTF
>-|TRBJ2-3|TRBD2|TRBV7-3
TGTGCCAGCAGCCGACTAGCCTTAAGCACAGATACGCAGTATTTT
CASSRLALSTDTQYF
>-|TRBJ1-5|-|TRBV28
TGTGCCAGCAGTTTACCAGGGGCCACCTATCAGCCCCAGCATTTT
CASSLPGATYQPQHF
>-|TRBJ2-1|TRBD2|TRBV28
TGTGCCAGCAGTTCTCTAGCGGGAGTTAAATATGAGCAGTTCTTC
CASSSLAGVKYEQFF
>-|TRBJ1-5|-|TRBV10-3
TGTGCCATCAGAACAGGGACGGATCAGCCCCAGCATTTT
CAIRTGTDQPQHF
>-|TRBJ1-4|TRBD1|TRBV7-9
TGTGCCAGCAGCTTAGGGGACAGGGGAGGCGGTGAAAAACTGTTTTTT
CASSLGDRGGGEKLFF
>few|TRBJ2-7|-|TRBV7-2
TGTGCCAGCAGCCCTGGAGCCGCTCGTGAGCAGTACTTC
CASSPGAAREQYF
>-|TRBJ2-7|TRBD1|TRBV15
TGTGCCACCAGCAGATCTTTGGACAGGGCCCTCTACGAGCAGTACTTC
CATSRSLDRALYEQYF
>-|TRBJ2-2|-|TRBV18
TGTGCCAGCTCACCAGACGACGACGGGACCGGGGAGCTGTTTTTT
CASSPDDDGTGELFF
>-|TRBJ2-7|TRBD2|TRBV7-6
TGTGCCAGCAGTCAACTAGCGGGAGGGCCTCGCGAGCAGTACTTC
CASSQLAGGPREQYF
>-|TRBJ2-7|-|TRBV29-1
TGCAGCGTTGCCTCCTTTAGGGAGCAGTACTTC
CSVASFREQYF
>-|TRBJ1-4|-|TRBV5-4
TGTGCCAGCAGCCGAGGAAAGGGGTTTAATGAAAAACTGTTTTTT
CASSRGKGFNEKLFF
>-|TRBJ2-7|TRBD2|TRBV5-4
TGTGCCAGCAGCCGTGGACTAGCGGGATCCTACGAGCAGTACTTC
CASSRGLAGSYEQYF
>-|TRBJ2-3|-|TRBV6-5
TGTGCCAGCAGTTACGATCCCACAGATACGCAGTATTTT
CASSYDPTDTQYF
>-|TRBJ2-3|TRBD2|TRBV5-1
TGCGCCAGCAGCTTAGCGGGAGGAGCTAGCACAGATACGCAGTATTTT
CASSLAGGASTDTQYF
>-|TRBJ2-3|TRBD1|TRBV18
TGTGCCAGCTCAGTATCCGGGACAGGTGGGCCAGATACGCAGTATTTT
CASSVSGTGGPDTQYF